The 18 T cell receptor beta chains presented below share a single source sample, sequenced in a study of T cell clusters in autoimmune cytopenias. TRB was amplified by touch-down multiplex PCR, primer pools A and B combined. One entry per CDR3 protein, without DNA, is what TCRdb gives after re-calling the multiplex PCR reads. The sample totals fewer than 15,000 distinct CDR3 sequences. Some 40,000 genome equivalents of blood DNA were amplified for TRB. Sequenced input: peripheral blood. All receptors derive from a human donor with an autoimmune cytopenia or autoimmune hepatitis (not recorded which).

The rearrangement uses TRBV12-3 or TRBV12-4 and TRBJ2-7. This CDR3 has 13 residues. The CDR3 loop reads CASSLDPRQGQYF.

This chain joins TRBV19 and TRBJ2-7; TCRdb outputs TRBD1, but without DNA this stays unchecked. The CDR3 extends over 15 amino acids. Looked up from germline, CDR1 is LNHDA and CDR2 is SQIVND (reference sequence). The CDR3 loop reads CASSTIPGQGAIQYF.

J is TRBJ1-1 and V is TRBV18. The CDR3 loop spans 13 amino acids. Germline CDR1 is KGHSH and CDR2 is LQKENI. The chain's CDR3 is CASSPKENTEAFF.

CDR3 in amino acids: CASSVTGTGFYEQYF. This chain connects TRBV27 to TRBJ2-7; the TCRdb D gene call, TRBD1, has no DNA to confirm it. CDR1 is MNHEY, CDR2 SMNVEV, per germline (reference sequence). CDR3 length: 15 amino acids.

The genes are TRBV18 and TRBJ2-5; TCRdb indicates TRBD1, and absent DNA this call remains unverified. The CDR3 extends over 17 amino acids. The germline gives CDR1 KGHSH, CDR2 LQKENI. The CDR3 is CASSPLSFTRGQETQYF.

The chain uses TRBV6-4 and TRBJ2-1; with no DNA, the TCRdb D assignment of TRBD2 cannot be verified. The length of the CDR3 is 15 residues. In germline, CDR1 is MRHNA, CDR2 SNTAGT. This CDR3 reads CASSVLSGEGNEQFF.

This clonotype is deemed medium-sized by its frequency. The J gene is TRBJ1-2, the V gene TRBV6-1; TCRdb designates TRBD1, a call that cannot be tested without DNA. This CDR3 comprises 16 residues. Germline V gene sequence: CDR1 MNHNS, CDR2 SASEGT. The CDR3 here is CASSPGGIGANYGYTF.

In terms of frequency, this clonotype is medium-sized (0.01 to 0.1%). The CDR3: CASSPTWGDVGELFF. This chain connects TRBV6-5 to TRBJ2-2. The V gene's germline CDR1 is MNHEY and CDR2 SVGAGI. The CDR3 is 15 amino acids.

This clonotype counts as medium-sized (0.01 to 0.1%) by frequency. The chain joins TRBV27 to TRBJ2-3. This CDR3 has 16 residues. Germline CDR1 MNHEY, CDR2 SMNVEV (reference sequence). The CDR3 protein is CASSLSIAASTDTQYF.

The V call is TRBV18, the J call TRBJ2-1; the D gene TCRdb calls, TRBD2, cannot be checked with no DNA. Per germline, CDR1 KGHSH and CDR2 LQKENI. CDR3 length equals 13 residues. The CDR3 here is CASSSDSLGEQFF.

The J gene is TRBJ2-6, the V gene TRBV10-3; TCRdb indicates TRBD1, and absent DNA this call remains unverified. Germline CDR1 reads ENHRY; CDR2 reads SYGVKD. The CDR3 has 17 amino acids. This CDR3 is CAISEGGQSSGANVLTF.

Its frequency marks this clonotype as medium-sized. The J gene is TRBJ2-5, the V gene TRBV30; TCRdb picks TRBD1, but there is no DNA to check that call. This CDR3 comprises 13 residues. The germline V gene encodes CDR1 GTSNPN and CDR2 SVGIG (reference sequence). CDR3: CAWRDRGARTQYF.

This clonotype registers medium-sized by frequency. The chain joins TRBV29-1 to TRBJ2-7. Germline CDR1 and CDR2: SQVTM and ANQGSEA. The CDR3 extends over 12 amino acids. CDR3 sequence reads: CSVEGRHYEQYF.

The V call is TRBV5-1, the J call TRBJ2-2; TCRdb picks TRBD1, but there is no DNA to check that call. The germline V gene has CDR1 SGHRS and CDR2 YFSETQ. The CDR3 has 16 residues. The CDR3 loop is CASSASLGVGAGELFF.

This chain's CDR3 is CASSIVVGAGNTIYF. This chain links TRBV19 with TRBJ1-3. This CDR3 has 15 amino acids. CDR1 is LNHDA, CDR2 SQIVND, per germline (reference sequence).

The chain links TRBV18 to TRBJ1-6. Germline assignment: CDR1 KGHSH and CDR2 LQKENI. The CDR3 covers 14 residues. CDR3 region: CASNPGQTNSPLHF.

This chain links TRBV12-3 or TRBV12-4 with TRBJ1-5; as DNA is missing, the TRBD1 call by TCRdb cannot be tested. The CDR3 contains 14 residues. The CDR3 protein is CASSSRGGNQPQHF.

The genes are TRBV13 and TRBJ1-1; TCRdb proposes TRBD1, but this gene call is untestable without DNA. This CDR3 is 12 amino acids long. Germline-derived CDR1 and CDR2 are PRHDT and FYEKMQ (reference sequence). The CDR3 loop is CASAGGFTEAFF.